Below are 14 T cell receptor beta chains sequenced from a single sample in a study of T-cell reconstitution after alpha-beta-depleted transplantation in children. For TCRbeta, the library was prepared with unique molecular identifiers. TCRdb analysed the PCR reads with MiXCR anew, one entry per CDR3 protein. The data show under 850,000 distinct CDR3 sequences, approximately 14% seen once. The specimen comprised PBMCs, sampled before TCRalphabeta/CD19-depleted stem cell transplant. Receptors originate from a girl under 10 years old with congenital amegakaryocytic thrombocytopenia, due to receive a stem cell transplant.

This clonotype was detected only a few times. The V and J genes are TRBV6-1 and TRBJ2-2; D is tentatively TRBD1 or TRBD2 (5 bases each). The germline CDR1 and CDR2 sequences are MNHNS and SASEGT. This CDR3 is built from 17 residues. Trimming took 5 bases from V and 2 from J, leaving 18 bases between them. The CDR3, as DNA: TGTGCCAGCAGTCCCCCCCGGGGCAGGGCCAACACCGGGGAGCTGTTTTTT. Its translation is CASSPPRGRANTGELFF.

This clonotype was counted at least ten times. The CDR3 DNA reads TGCAGTGCGCCCCCGGGGAGGGGAGGGAACACTGAAGCTTTCTTT. It encodes CSAPPGRGGNTEAFF. This chain connects TRBV20-1 to TRBJ1-1, with D possibly TRBD1 on 5 matching bases. Trimming left V 6 bases short and J 1 base short, with 18 bases between. CDR1 and CDR2 from the germline V gene are DFQATT and SNEGSKA (reference sequence). The CDR3 contains 15 residues.

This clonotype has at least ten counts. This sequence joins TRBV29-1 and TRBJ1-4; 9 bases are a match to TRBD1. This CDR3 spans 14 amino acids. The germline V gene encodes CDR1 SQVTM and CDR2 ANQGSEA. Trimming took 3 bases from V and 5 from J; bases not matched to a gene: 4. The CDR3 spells CSVEPGQGNEKLFF. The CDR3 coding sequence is TGCAGCGTTGAGCCGGGACAGGGAAATGAAAAACTGTTTTTT.

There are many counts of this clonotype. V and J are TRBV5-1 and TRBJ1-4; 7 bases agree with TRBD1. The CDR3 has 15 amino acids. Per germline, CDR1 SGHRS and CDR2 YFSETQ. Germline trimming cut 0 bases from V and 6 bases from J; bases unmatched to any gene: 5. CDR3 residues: CASSLETGWDEKLFF. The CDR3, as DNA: TGCGCCAGCAGCTTGGAGACAGGGTGGGATGAAAAACTGTTTTTT.

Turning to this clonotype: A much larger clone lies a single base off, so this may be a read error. DNA for the CDR3: TGCGCCAGCAGCTTGGCGAAAGATACGCAGTATTTT. It translates to CASSLAKDTQYF. The chain employs TRBV5-1 and TRBJ2-3, with unresolved D. There are 12 residues in the CDR3. V lost 0 bases, J lost 5 bases, and 4 bases lay in between. Germline CDR1 SGHRS, CDR2 YFSETQ.

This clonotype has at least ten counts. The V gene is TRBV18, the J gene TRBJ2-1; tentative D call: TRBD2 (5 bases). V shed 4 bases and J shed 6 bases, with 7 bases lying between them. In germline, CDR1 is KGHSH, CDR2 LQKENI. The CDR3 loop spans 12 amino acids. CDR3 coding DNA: TGTGCCAGCTCACGGGAGAGCAATGAGCAGTTCTTC. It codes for CASSRESNEQFF.

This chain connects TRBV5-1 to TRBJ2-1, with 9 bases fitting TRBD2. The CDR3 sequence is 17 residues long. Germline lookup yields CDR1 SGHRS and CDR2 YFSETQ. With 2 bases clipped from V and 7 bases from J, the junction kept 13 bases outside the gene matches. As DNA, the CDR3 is TGCGCCAGCAGCTTAAGACTAGCGGACACCCTACTGAATGAGCAGTTCTTC. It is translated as CASSLRLADTLLNEQFF.

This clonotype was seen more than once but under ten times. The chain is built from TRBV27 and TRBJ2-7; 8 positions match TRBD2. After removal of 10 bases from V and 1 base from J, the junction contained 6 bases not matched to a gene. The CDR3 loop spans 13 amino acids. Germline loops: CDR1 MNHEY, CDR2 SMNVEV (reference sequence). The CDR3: CATRLASSYEQYF. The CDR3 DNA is TGTGCCACTAGACTAGCGTCGTCCTACGAGCAGTACTTC.

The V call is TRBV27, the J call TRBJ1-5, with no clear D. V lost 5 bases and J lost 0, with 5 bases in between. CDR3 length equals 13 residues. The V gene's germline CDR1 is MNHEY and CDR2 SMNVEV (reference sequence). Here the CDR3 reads CASSIISNQPQHF. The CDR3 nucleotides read TGTGCCAGCAGTATCATTAGCAATCAGCCCCAGCATTTT.

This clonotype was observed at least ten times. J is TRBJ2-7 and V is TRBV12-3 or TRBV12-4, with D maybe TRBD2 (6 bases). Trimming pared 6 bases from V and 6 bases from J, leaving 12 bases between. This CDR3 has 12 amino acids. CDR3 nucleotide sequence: TGTGCCAGCAGCCGCGGGGTCAGCGAGCAGTACTTC. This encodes CASSRGVSEQYF.

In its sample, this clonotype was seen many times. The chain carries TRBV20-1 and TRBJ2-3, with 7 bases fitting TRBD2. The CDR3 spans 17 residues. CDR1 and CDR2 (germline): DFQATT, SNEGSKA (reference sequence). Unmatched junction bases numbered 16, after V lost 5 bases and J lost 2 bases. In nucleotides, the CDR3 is TGCAGTGCTGAAGTTCCGAGCGGGACGGAGTTCACAGATACGCAGTATTTT. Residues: CSAEVPSGTEFTDTQYF.

Here the CDR3 reads CSAPATGGGTDTQYF. CDR3 nucleotides: TGCAGTGCGCCGGCGACGGGAGGGGGCACAGATACGCAGTATTTT. The rearrangement joins TRBV20-1 to TRBJ2-3; 8 positions match TRBD2. CDR1 and CDR2 (germline): DFQATT, SNEGSKA (reference sequence). V lost 6 bases, J lost 1 base, and 9 bases stayed unmatched. The CDR3 loop spans 15 amino acids.

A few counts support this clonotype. CDR3 in amino acids: CASSIAGTNNEQFF. The CDR3 DNA sequence: TGTGCCAGCAGCATCGCCGGGACAAACAATGAGCAGTTCTTC. The V call is TRBV7-9, the J call TRBJ2-1, with D perhaps matching TRBD1 (6 bases). Looked up from germline, CDR1 is SEHNR and CDR2 is FQNEAQ (reference sequence). The CDR3 length is 14 residues. Trimming took 5 bases from V and 5 from J, leaving 13 bases between them.

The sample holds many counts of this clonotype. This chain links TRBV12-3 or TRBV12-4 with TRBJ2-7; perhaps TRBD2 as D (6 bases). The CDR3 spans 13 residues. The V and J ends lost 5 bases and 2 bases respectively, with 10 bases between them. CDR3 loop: CASSRDSPYEQYF. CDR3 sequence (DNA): TGTGCCAGCAGTCGGGACTCCCCCTACGAGCAGTACTTC.